This T cell receptor beta chain was sequenced during a study of T cell responses to AZD1222 COVID-19 vaccine. On the study more broadly: Pooling was applied to second doses at about 4 or about 12 weeks.

Produced via immunoSEQ multiplex PCR; TCRdb's table is partial and in-frame only. The sample has 95,000 to 150,000 clones; about 90% are singletons. General observations from the study: Elevations in Spike-specific TCR breadth and depth followed administration of two AZD1222 doses.

Germline CDR1 is LNHDA and CDR2 is SQIVND (reference sequence). The V gene lost 5 bases and the J gene lost 2 bases, with 15 bases spanning the gap. The CDR3 is 15 amino acids. Comment on this clone: Its antigen remains unidentified.

The genes are TRBV19 and TRBJ1-2; tentatively, D is TRBD1 (6 bases). This TCR derives from an adult in good health. This specimen consisted of peripheral blood, obtained on day 0 of AZD1222 vaccination. CDR3 sequence reads: CASSALQGSNYGYTF. The CDR3 bases are TGTGCCAGTAGTGCCTTACAGGGATCCAACTATGGCTACACCTTC. Looking up the rest from reference TRBV19 and TRBJ1-2 gives the full variable domain: DGGITQSPKYLFRKEGQNVTLSCEQNLNHDAMYWYRQDPGQGLRLIYYSQIVNDFQKGDIAEGYSVSREKKESFPLTVTSAQKNPTAFYLCASSALQGSNYGYTFGSGTRLTVV.